The T cell receptor (beta chain) described here comes from a study of T cells in localized non-small cell lung cancer. Broader study findings: Longer survival (overall) was linked to higher T cell density in blood. Analysis by sequencing included only one tumor region, so heterogeneity remains possible. The study detected a median 57 of the top 100 tumor clones in adjacent lung. Tumor trailed uninvolved adjacent lung in T cell clonality, which peaked there.

Sequencing used immunoSEQ multiplex PCR; TCRdb keeps in-frame clones, though not all of them. The table has tens of thousands of clones, approximately 87% seen once; the top ten hold roughly 1.2%. Points on this clone: Its specificity is unknown.

This sequence was found in a woman aged 40 to 75 with stage I lung adenocarcinoma. This specimen consisted of peripheral blood, obtained before any cancer treatment.

CDR3 bases: TGTGCCAGCAGCACCGTTCGACATTTTGGAGATACGCAGTATTTT. Amino acid sequence: CASSTVRHFGDTQYF. The chain recombines TRBV7-8 with TRBJ2-3; D is unresolved. Germline lookup yields CDR1 SGHVS and CDR2 FQNEAQ. The CDR3 contains 15 residues. Trimming took off 5 bases at V and 5 bases at J, with 17 bases between the two ends.